The 27 T cell receptor beta chains reported below all come from one sample, sequenced in a study of blood T cell repertoires in COVID-19. Using immunoSEQ multiplex PCR, the repertoire was profiled, and TCRdb retains in-frame clones only, with some absent. This table has around 300,000 clones, about nine tenths appearing once. Sequenced input: PBMCs or T cells enriched from blood (not recorded which). These receptors originate from a woman between 40 and 55 years old who had recovered from COVID-19.

V usage is TRBV5-6 and J usage is TRBJ1-3; 7 bases fit TRBD1. The CDR3 sequence is 16 residues long. The ends lost 0 bases at V and 2 bases at J; junction bases unmatched: 5. CDR1 and CDR2 from the germline V gene are SGHDT and YYEEEE. CDR3 bases: TGTGCCAGCAGCTTGGGTTACAGGGGTGCTGGAAACACCATATATTTT. As protein: CASSLGYRGAGNTIYF.

This clone was counted only a few times. V gene TRBV27 combines with J gene TRBJ1-2; TRBD1 matches at 7 bases. CDR1 MNHEY and CDR2 SMNVEV come from the germline V gene (reference sequence). The CDR3 has 13 amino acids. The ends lost 6 bases at V and 7 bases at J; junction bases unmatched: 8. Here the CDR3 reads CASRTTGDSGYTF. CDR3 DNA sequence: TGTGCCAGCAGGACTACAGGGGACTCTGGCTACACCTTC.

The genes are TRBV5-1 and TRBJ2-7, with D perhaps matching TRBD1 (7 bases). V lost 2 bases and J 0 bases, leaving 24 bases between the germline ends. This CDR3 comprises 19 residues. CDR1 SGHRS and CDR2 YFSETQ come from the germline V gene. The CDR3, as DNA: TGCGCCAGCAGCTTACGGGTTGGTGGCAGGGGGGCCAGCTCCTACGAGCAGTACTTC. Amino acid sequence: CASSLRVGGRGASSYEQYF.

V is TRBV12-3 or TRBV12-4 and J is TRBJ1-5; D unresolved. The CDR3 is 12 residues long. Deletions cut 6 bases from V and 6 bases from J, with 9 bases between. This CDR3 reads CASSYYGQPQHF. CDR3 nucleotide sequence: TGTGCCAGCAGCTACTATGGTCAGCCCCAGCATTTT.

V usage is TRBV18 and J usage is TRBJ2-7; a weak D match, TRBD2 (6 bases). The V end lost 6 bases, the J end lost 4 bases, and 10 bases lay between the germline ends. This CDR3 is 12 amino acids long. CDR1 is KGHSH, CDR2 LQKENI, per germline. The CDR3 DNA reads as TGTGCCAGCTCCGGGACTCAGTACGAGCAGTACTTC. It translates to CASSGTQYEQYF.

V usage is TRBV30 and J usage is TRBJ1-1, with 7 bases identical to TRBD1. Unmatched junction bases numbered 10, after V lost 1 base and J lost 2 bases. The CDR3 extends over 16 amino acids. CDR1 GTSNPN and CDR2 SVGIG come from the germline V gene (reference sequence). CDR3 sequence: CAWSGPGTALNTEAFF. The CDR3 DNA reads as TGTGCCTGGAGTGGCCCCGGGACAGCTCTTAACACTGAAGCTTTCTTT.

Written as DNA, the CDR3 is TGTGCCAGCAGCCCCGGGACTAGCGGAAAAGAAGAGACCCAGTACTTC. Protein product: CASSPGTSGKEETQYF. V is TRBV11-2 and J is TRBJ2-5; 11 nucleotides align to TRBD2. The CDR3 totals 16 residues. V was pared by 5 bases and J by 3 bases, with 8 bases of the junction left unmatched. Germline values: CDR1 SGHAT, CDR2 FQNNGV.

This chain connects TRBV6-1 to TRBJ2-1; TRBD2 agrees at 10 bases. The trim removed 4 bases at V and 4 bases at J, leaving 7 bases unmatched. CDR3 length equals 16 residues. The V gene's germline CDR1 is MNHNS and CDR2 SASEGT. The CDR3 loop reads CASSASGGALYNEQFF. CDR3 bases: TGTGCCAGCAGTGCCAGCGGGGGGGCCCTGTACAATGAGCAGTTCTTC.

This clone has more than one count but fewer than ten. The chain combines TRBV20-1 with TRBJ1-2, with D tentatively TRBD1 (5 bases). The CDR3 is 11 residues long. Deletions cut 4 bases from V and 7 bases from J, with 10 bases between. CDR1 is DFQATT and CDR2 is SNEGSKA in the germline V gene (reference sequence). This chain's CDR3 is CSAKVGAGYTF. DNA of the CDR3: TGCAGTGCTAAGGTTGGGGCTGGCTACACCTTC.

The chain couples TRBV27 to TRBJ2-1; 15 bases agree with TRBD2. There are 17 residues in the CDR3. J gave up 6 bases and V 3 bases, and 6 bases lay outside the gene matches. From germline, CDR1 is MNHEY and CDR2 SMNVEV (reference sequence). CDR3 amino acids: CASSFFRTSGRGNEQFF. The CDR3 region has the DNA TGTGCCAGCAGTTTCTTTAGGACTAGCGGGAGGGGCAATGAGCAGTTCTTC.

V gene TRBV6-2 or TRBV6-3 combines with J gene TRBJ2-3; 14 bases line up with TRBD2. Trimming removed 5 bases from V and 9 bases from J; junction bases left unmatched: 10. Germline CDR1 and CDR2: MNHEY and SVGEGT. The CDR3 sequence is 16 residues long. Here the CDR3 reads CASSRGLAGGMSTQYF. In DNA form, the CDR3 reads TGTGCCAGCAGTCGCGGACTAGCGGGGGGTATGAGCACGCAGTATTTT.

As DNA, the CDR3 is TGTGCCAGCAGCTTAGGGACAGGGGAGTATGGCTACACCTTC. Its translation: CASSLGTGEYGYTF. The chain has TRBV11-2 and TRBJ1-2; TRBD1 aligns across 9 bases. V trimming: 1 base; J trimming: 5 bases; junction bases outside the gene matches: 2. The germline V gene has CDR1 SGHAT and CDR2 FQNNGV. The CDR3 covers 14 residues. Full variable domain (remainder filled in from reference TRBV11-2 and TRBJ1-2): EAGVAQSPRYKIIEKRQSVAFWCNPISGHATLYWYQQILGQGPKLLIQFQNNGVVDDSQLPKDRFSAERLKGVDSTLKIQPAKLEDSAVYLCASSLGTGEYGYTFGSGTRLTVV.

In its sample, this clone was seen once. V is TRBV5-4 and J is TRBJ2-4; TRBD2 matches at 11 bases. The germline CDR1 and CDR2 sequences are SGHNT and YYREEE (reference sequence). J was trimmed by 8 bases and V by 4 bases; bases with no gene match: 8. The CDR3 spans 15 residues. The DNA of the CDR3 is TGTGCCAGCAGCCCTGATCTAGCGGGAGGAGACATTCAGTACTTC. It codes for CASSPDLAGGDIQYF.

This chain uses TRBV5-4 with TRBJ2-6; 12 nucleotides match TRBD2. This CDR3 has 18 residues. Unmatched junction bases numbered 4, after V lost 3 bases and J lost 0 bases. The germline gives CDR1 SGHNT, CDR2 YYREEE (reference sequence). CDR3 sequence (DNA): TGTGCCAGCAGCTCAGGACTAGCGGGGATCTCTGGGGCCAACGTCCTGACTTTC. It is translated as CASSSGLAGISGANVLTF.

The rearrangement links TRBV7-9 to TRBJ1-1; D unresolved. Trimming shortened V by 3 bases and J by 5 bases, and 13 bases separated the two germline ends. The CDR3 covers 14 residues. Germline-derived CDR1 and CDR2 are SEHNR and FQNEAQ (reference sequence). In DNA, the CDR3 is TGTGCCAGCAGCTTGGAGGCGGGAGGGACTGAAGCTTTCTTT. Amino acid sequence: CASSLEAGGTEAFF.

The genes are TRBV7-2 and TRBJ1-4; no definite D call. Germline V lookup: CDR1 SGHTA, CDR2 FQGNSA. This CDR3 contains 14 residues. Trimming stripped 1 base from V and 10 bases from J, with 13 bases between. This CDR3 reads CASSLGLDIGKLFF. CDR3 nucleotides: TGTGCCAGCAGCTTAGGCCTCGATATCGGAAAACTGTTTTTT.

The rearrangement joins TRBV7-2 to TRBJ2-1; 7 bases align to TRBD1. V trimming: 1 base; J trimming: 3 bases; junction bases outside the gene matches: 6. This CDR3 is 16 amino acids long. Germline V gene lookup returns CDR1 SGHTA and CDR2 FQGNSA. This CDR3 reads CASSLDHRGNYNEQFF. Written as DNA, the CDR3 is TGTGCCAGCAGCTTAGATCACAGGGGTAACTACAATGAGCAGTTCTTC.

V is TRBV7-3 and J is TRBJ2-7; 9 bases line up with TRBD1. This CDR3 has 15 residues. With V trimmed by 0 bases and J by 6 bases, 6 bases remained unmatched. The V gene's germline CDR1 is SGHTA and CDR2 FQGTGA. As DNA, the CDR3 is TGTGCCAGCAGCTTAACCCGACAGGGACAGGGCGAGCAGTACTTC. Amino acids: CASSLTRQGQGEQYF.

V is TRBV3-1 (or the pseudogene TRBV3-2) and J is TRBJ2-5; 11 bases agree with TRBD1. Germline V gene lookup returns CDR1 LGHDT and CDR2 YNNKEL (reference sequence). V was pared by 4 bases and J by 5 bases, with 9 bases of the junction left unmatched. The CDR3 runs 16 residues. The CDR3 DNA reads TGTGCCAGCAGCCTACTCGGACAGGGGGCAGGGGAGACCCAGTACTTC. Amino acid sequence: CASSLLGQGAGETQYF.

The chain recombines TRBV9 with TRBJ2-1, with D tentatively TRBD1 (5 bases). CDR3 length: 16 amino acids. Trimming shortened V by 0 bases and J by 2 bases, and 12 bases separated the two germline ends. The germline CDR1 and CDR2 sequences are SGDLS and YYNGEE. CDR3 sequence: CASSVAAGWAYNEQFF. DNA for the CDR3: TGTGCCAGCAGCGTAGCGGCAGGGTGGGCCTACAATGAGCAGTTCTTC.

J is TRBJ1-2 and V is TRBV2, with 8 bases matching TRBD1. The germline V gene has CDR1 SNHLY and CDR2 FYNNEI. The trim removed 7 bases at V and 7 bases at J, leaving 8 bases unmatched. This CDR3 is built from 13 residues. The CDR3 region has the DNA TGTGCCAGCATGGGACAGGCCGGGGGTGGCTACACCTTC. It is translated as CASMGQAGGGYTF.

In this sample, this clone turned up once. The chain employs TRBV6-5 and TRBJ2-5, with 9 bases fitting TRBD1. Germline V gene data show CDR1 as MNHEY and CDR2 as SVGAGI. The CDR3 is made up of 15 amino acids. J lost 1 base, V lost 6 bases, and 6 bases had no gene match. CDR3 in DNA: TGTGCCAGCAGAAGGGACAGGGTAGGCCAAGAGACCCAGTACTTC. Residues: CASRRDRVGQETQYF.

This clone was observed a single time. The CDR3 region is CASSHPDLGGYTF. The CDR3, as DNA: TGTGCCAGCAGCCATCCGGACTTGGGAGGCTACACCTTC. The chain carries TRBV7-8 and TRBJ1-2, with D hard to call. This CDR3 is 13 amino acids long. Trimming removed 5 bases at V and 8 bases at J, with 15 bases between. Germline V gene data show CDR1 as SGHVS and CDR2 as FQNEAQ.

V usage is TRBV5-4 and J usage is TRBJ2-2, with TRBD2 matching over 7 bases. Unmatched junction bases numbered 1, after V lost 1 base and J lost 4 bases. The germline CDR1 and CDR2 sequences are SGHNT and YYREEE (reference sequence). The CDR3 is 14 amino acids. CDR3 loop: CASSLTGGTGELFF. The CDR3 bases are TGTGCCAGCAGCTTGACGGGGGGCACCGGGGAGCTGTTTTTT.

This chain links TRBV19 with TRBJ1-1; possibly TRBD1 for D (5 bases). Germline V lookup: CDR1 LNHDA, CDR2 SQIVND (reference sequence). Trimming pared 5 bases from V and 8 bases from J, leaving 15 bases between. The CDR3 length is 13 residues. The CDR3 nucleotides are TGTGCCAGTAGTGTCACAGGAGAGGTGGAAGCTTTCTTT. Its protein is CASSVTGEVEAFF.

The chain has TRBV10-3 and TRBJ2-7, with a tentative D call TRBD1 (5 bases). The CDR3 totals 12 residues. Germline-derived CDR1 and CDR2 are ENHRY and SYGVKD. V was shortened by 8 bases and J by 5 bases, with 13 bases between the two germline ends. The CDR3 sequence: CAIRDSLHEQYF. DNA of the CDR3: TGTGCCATCCGAGACAGTCTCCACGAGCAGTACTTC.

A single count supports this clone. The chain carries TRBV7-2 and TRBJ2-1; possible D gene TRBD2, 7 bases. CDR3 length: 15 residues. CDR1 and CDR2 from the germline V gene are SGHTA and FQGNSA. Trimming took 7 bases from V and 4 from J, leaving 17 bases between them. In DNA form, the CDR3 reads TGTGCCAGCAACGATGGGGGAGGGGGTTACAATGAGCAGTTCTTC. This gives the protein CASNDGGGGYNEQFF.